Shown below are 29 T cell receptor beta chains from a single sample sequenced in a study of shared clonotypes between healthy human individuals. The protocol was immunoSEQ multiplex PCR, while the TCRdb copy is restricted to in-frame clones and leaves out a portion. The sample yields approximately 2,000,000 clones, 85% to 95% seen once. CD45RO negativity and positive selection for CCR7 defined naive CD8 cells, a population that excluded terminally differentiated effector memory CD45RA+ cells. Material for sequencing was naive CD8+ T cells from PBMCs. These receptors originate from a man in his late teens or twenties in good health. Some clones in this sample may be carry-over from other donors' samples.

This rearrangement joins TRBV7-9 to TRBJ2-5; 7 bases are a match to TRBD2. CDR1 and CDR2 (germline): SEHNR, FQNEAQ (reference sequence). V dropped 2 bases and J dropped 0; count of bases not matched to a gene: 9. The CDR3 contains 17 residues. CDR3 loop: CASSLMGGMAYQETQYF. CDR3 nucleotide sequence: TGTGCCAGCAGCTTAATGGGAGGGATGGCGTACCAAGAGACCCAGTACTTC. The variable domain in full, with the rest retrieved from reference TRBV7-9 and TRBJ2-5, is DTGVSQNPRHKITKRGQNVTFRCDPISEHNRLYWYRQTLGQGPEFLTYFQNEAQLEKSRLLSDRFSAERPKGSFSTLEIQRTEQGDSAMYLCASSLMGGMAYQETQYFGPGTRLLVL.

V and J are TRBV30 and TRBJ2-1; possible D gene TRBD1, 7 bases. Germline CDR1 is GTSNPN and CDR2 is SVGIG (reference sequence). The CDR3 loop spans 16 amino acids. Trimming removed 2 bases at V and 8 bases at J, with 22 bases between. The CDR3 bases are TGTGCCTGGAGTCTCCCGAGGGAGGCCAGGGGGTATGAGCAGTTCTTC. Its translation is CAWSLPREARGYEQFF. Complete variable domain (other parts from reference TRBV30 and TRBJ2-1): SQTIHQWPATLVQPVGSPLSLECTVEGTSNPNLYWYRQAAGRGLQLLFYSVGIGQISSEVPQNLSASRPQDRQFILSSKKLLLSDSGFYLCAWSLPREARGYEQFFGPGTRLTVL.

V and J are TRBV28 and TRBJ1-6, with D possibly being TRBD1 (5 bases). Germline V gene sequence: CDR1 MDHEN, CDR2 SYDVKM. V lost 3 bases and J lost 6, with 12 bases in between. The CDR3 sequence is 15 residues long. CDR3 residues: CASSFGRTINSPLHF. The CDR3 region has the DNA TGTGCCAGCAGTTTTGGGAGGACAATTAATTCACCCCTCCACTTT.

The V and J genes are TRBV30 and TRBJ1-4, with 10 bases aligning to TRBD1. Germline loops: CDR1 GTSNPN, CDR2 SVGIG (reference sequence). With V trimmed by 6 bases and J by 2 bases, 12 bases remained unmatched. The CDR3 contains 17 residues. CDR3: CACRGTGASFTNEKLFF. CDR3 DNA: TGTGCCTGCCGCGGGACAGGGGCCTCCTTCACTAATGAAAAACTGTTTTTT.

The rearrangement links TRBV7-8 to TRBJ2-5, with no clear D. Looked up from germline, CDR1 is SGHVS and CDR2 is FQNEAQ. V lost 4 bases and J 5 bases, leaving 17 bases between the germline ends. The CDR3 runs 15 residues. CDR3 nucleotides: TGTGCCAGCAGCTCAGTCCTGTCAAGGCAGGAGACCCAGTACTTC. This encodes CASSSVLSRQETQYF.

V gene TRBV5-6 combines with J gene TRBJ1-1; weak D call: TRBD1 (5 bases). The CDR3 covers 15 residues. Trimming took 4 bases from V and 5 from J, leaving 18 bases between them. CDR1 is SGHDT, CDR2 YYEEEE, per germline. The CDR3 reads CASSPPREGVTEAFF. CDR3 DNA: TGTGCCAGCAGCCCACCCAGGGAAGGGGTGACTGAAGCTTTCTTT.

This clone appeared a few times. The chain carries TRBV5-1 and TRBJ1-2; D may be TRBD1 (6 bases). The CDR3 is 13 residues long. The V and J ends lost 4 bases and 7 bases respectively, with 14 bases between them. CDR1 and CDR2 (germline): SGHRS, YFSETQ. The CDR3 spells CASSPSGGSGYTF. Written as DNA, the CDR3 is TGCGCCAGCAGCCCTTCCGGGGGCAGTGGCTACACCTTC.

The chain couples TRBV15 to TRBJ1-1, with D tentatively TRBD1 (5 bases). Germline CDR1 is LNHNV and CDR2 is YYDKDF (reference sequence). Deletions cut 3 bases from V and 4 bases from J, with 12 bases between. The length of the CDR3 is 14 residues. Here the CDR3 reads CATSSRGGGTEAFF. DNA for the CDR3: TGTGCCACCAGCAGTCGGGGGGGAGGCACTGAAGCTTTCTTT. The full variable domain, completed using reference TRBV15 and TRBJ1-1, is DAMVIQNPRYQVTQFGKPVTLSCSQTLNHNVMYWYQQKSSQAPKLLFHYYDKDFNNEADTPDNFQSRRPNTSFCFLDIRSPGLGDTAMYLCATSSRGGGTEAFFGQGTRLTVV.

The V call is TRBV19, the J call TRBJ2-1; 11 bases are shared with TRBD2. J was trimmed by 6 bases and V by 7 bases; bases with no gene match: 8. The CDR3 extends over 15 amino acids. The germline gives CDR1 LNHDA, CDR2 SQIVND (reference sequence). CDR3 sequence: CASNLLAGGPNEQFF. In DNA form, the CDR3 reads TGTGCCAGTAACCTCCTAGCGGGAGGCCCCAATGAGCAGTTCTTC. Complete variable domain (other parts from reference TRBV19 and TRBJ2-1): DGGITQSPKYLFRKEGQNVTLSCEQNLNHDAMYWYRQDPGQGLRLIYYSQIVNDFQKGDIAEGYSVSREKKESFPLTVTSAQKNPTAFYLCASNLLAGGPNEQFFGPGTRLTVL.

The chain uses TRBV11-2 and TRBJ2-7, with D uncertain. Trimming removed 4 bases from V and 3 bases from J, with 10 bases in between. CDR1 is SGHAT and CDR2 is FQNNGV in the germline V gene. The CDR3 consists of 13 residues. As DNA, the CDR3 is TGTGCCAGCAGCTCCATAGCTAGCTACGAGCAGTACTTC. Protein: CASSSIASYEQYF.

The gene calls are TRBV9 and TRBJ2-3, with 12 positions matching TRBD2. CDR1 and CDR2 from the germline V gene are SGDLS and YYNGEE. The V gene end was trimmed by 3 bases and the J gene end by 1 base; junction bases not matched to a gene: 9. CDR3 size: 18 residues. CDR3 nucleotides: TGTGCCAGCAGCGCCCGACTAGCGGGAGCCTTTGGCACAGATACGCAGTATTTT. This translates into CASSARLAGAFGTDTQYF. The complete variable domain, with remaining parts taken from reference TRBV9 and TRBJ2-3, reads DSGVTQTPKHLITATGQRVTLRCSPRSGDLSVYWYQQSLDQGLQFLIQYYNGEERAKGNILERFSAQQFPDLHSELNLSSLELGDSALYFCASSARLAGAFGTDTQYFGPGTRLTVL.

This clone was detected a few times. Other nucleotide sequences from this sample produce the same CDR3. The chain couples TRBV9 to TRBJ1-5; D is uncertain. Germline V gene sequence: CDR1 SGDLS, CDR2 YYNGEE. CDR3 length: 14 amino acids. The V end was cut by 2 bases, the J end by 6 bases, with 12 bases between. CDR3 sequence: CASSVDGGGQPQHF. In DNA form, the CDR3 reads TGTGCCAGCAGCGTGGACGGAGGCGGTCAGCCCCAGCATTTT. The entire variable domain, with the rest obtained from reference TRBV9 and TRBJ1-5, is as follows: DSGVTQTPKHLITATGQRVTLRCSPRSGDLSVYWYQQSLDQGLQFLIQYYNGEERAKGNILERFSAQQFPDLHSELNLSSLELGDSALYFCASSVDGGGQPQHFGDGTRLSIL.

This clone appeared a few times. The chain is built from TRBV19 and TRBJ1-1, with D uncertain. Trimming cost V 7 bases and J 1 base, with 7 bases left between them. The germline CDR1 and CDR2 sequences are LNHDA and SQIVND (reference sequence). This CDR3 has 12 residues. CDR3 DNA: TGTGCCAGTATCAAAGAGAACACTGAAGCTTTCTTT. Its protein product is CASIKENTEAFF.

This chain connects TRBV7-7 to TRBJ2-4; D perhaps matches TRBD1 (5 bases). In germline, CDR1 is SSHAT, CDR2 FNYEAQ (reference sequence). V was trimmed by 6 bases and J by 6 bases, leaving 18 bases between them. This CDR3 has 15 residues. The CDR3 loop reads CASRADQGETNIQYF. CDR3 coding DNA: TGTGCCAGCAGGGCTGACCAGGGTGAAACAAACATTCAGTACTTC.

This clone was seen only a few times. The chain uses TRBV9 and TRBJ1-1; maybe TRBD1 (6 bases). Germline V gene lookup returns CDR1 SGDLS and CDR2 YYNGEE. The CDR3 is 15 amino acids. Trimming cost V 4 bases and J 5 bases, with 18 bases left between them. CDR3 region: CASSPNTGSGTEAFF. The DNA of the CDR3 is TGTGCCAGCAGCCCCAATACAGGGTCGGGTACTGAAGCTTTCTTT.

The chain joins TRBV10-3 to TRBJ1-2; 7 bases line up with TRBD1. Germline V gene data show CDR1 as ENHRY and CDR2 as SYGVKD. After removal of 0 bases from V and 8 bases from J, the junction contained 3 bases not matched to a gene. The CDR3 loop spans 13 amino acids. CDR3 loop: CAISESTGKGYTF. The DNA of the CDR3 is TGTGCCATCAGTGAGTCGACAGGGAAAGGCTACACCTTC.

The chain joins TRBV7-9 to TRBJ2-7; 8 bases align to TRBD1. Germline V gene sequence: CDR1 SEHNR, CDR2 FQNEAQ (reference sequence). This CDR3 comprises 17 residues. V lost 5 bases and J lost 0; bases outside the gene matches: 12. CDR3 in amino acids: CASSLDRGRSSSYEQYF. In DNA form, the CDR3 reads TGTGCCAGCAGCCTTGACAGGGGCCGCTCGAGCTCCTACGAGCAGTACTTC.

The V gene is TRBV13, the J gene TRBJ2-1; 7 positions match TRBD2. Germline values: CDR1 PRHDT, CDR2 FYEKMQ (reference sequence). J was trimmed by 9 bases and V by 2 bases; bases with no gene match: 7. The CDR3 loop spans 14 amino acids. The CDR3 loop reads CASSLRREMSEQFF. The DNA of the CDR3 is TGTGCCAGCAGCTTAAGGCGGGAGATGTCTGAGCAGTTCTTC.

The chain combines TRBV29-1 with TRBJ2-1; 8 bases agree with TRBD1. V was pared by 7 bases and J by 9 bases, with 11 bases of the junction left unmatched. The CDR3 contains 13 residues. Looked up from germline, CDR1 is SQVTM and CDR2 is ANQGSEA. CDR3 in DNA: TGCAGCGACACCGACAGGGGAAGGGGTGAGCAGTTCTTC. It codes for CSDTDRGRGEQFF.

V usage is TRBV28 and J usage is TRBJ2-2, with D maybe TRBD1 (5 bases). Between the trimmed V and J ends, which lost 4 bases and 2 bases, there was a span of 14 bases. Germline V gene data show CDR1 as MDHEN and CDR2 as SYDVKM. CDR3 size: 16 residues. In DNA, the CDR3 is TGTGCCAGCAGTTCACTTAAAGGGGAAAACACCGGGGAGCTGTTTTTT. It specifies CASSSLKGENTGELFF.

CDR3 protein: CAITQRPDRDGYTF. The CDR3 nucleotides read TGTGCCATCACCCAAAGACCGGACAGGGACGGCTACACCTTC. The rearrangement uses TRBV10-3 and TRBJ1-2, with 8 bases matching TRBD1. Per the germline V gene, CDR1 is ENHRY and CDR2 is SYGVKD. CDR3 length: 14 amino acids. The junction had 12 bases not matched to a gene; V was cut back by 7 bases and J by 8 bases.

The chain uses TRBV28 and TRBJ1-1; TRBD1 aligns across 10 bases. The CDR3 sequence is 15 residues long. V lost 4 bases to trimming and J lost 4 bases; unmatched junction nucleotides: 6. Germline lookup yields CDR1 MDHEN and CDR2 SYDVKM. The DNA for the CDR3 is TGTGCCAGCAGTTCTACCCGGGACAGGGGCACTGAAGCTTTCTTT. Translated, it gives CASSSTRDRGTEAFF.

The chain has TRBV9 and TRBJ2-5; 8 nucleotides align to TRBD2. CDR1 is SGDLS and CDR2 is YYNGEE in the germline V gene. There are 15 residues in the CDR3. The junction had 7 bases not matched to a gene; V was cut back by 1 base and J by 5 bases. The CDR3 reads CASSVQAGVGETQYF. In nucleotides, the CDR3 is TGTGCCAGCAGCGTACAAGCGGGAGTGGGGGAGACCCAGTACTTC.

Turning to this clone: The sample has other DNA sequences that encode this CDR3 too. This chain connects TRBV6-4 to TRBJ2-1, with 13 bases aligning to TRBD2. Losses at the gene ends were 3 bases for V and 7 bases for J; bases not matched to a gene: 0. CDR3 length equals 14 residues. Germline values: CDR1 MRHNA, CDR2 SNTAGT. CDR3 sequence: CASSELAGGNEQFF. As DNA, the CDR3 is TGTGCCAGCAGTGAACTAGCGGGAGGGAATGAGCAGTTCTTC.

The rearrangement joins TRBV27 to TRBJ2-3; D perhaps matches TRBD2 (7 bases). Germline V lookup: CDR1 MNHEY, CDR2 SMNVEV (reference sequence). This CDR3 has 18 residues. The V end was cut by 4 bases, the J end by 6 bases, with 26 bases between. This chain's CDR3 is CASSSRGGGEGFLDTQYF. CDR3 bases: TGTGCCAGCAGTTCCAGAGGCGGGGGCGAGGGCTTTTTGGATACGCAGTATTTT.

This clone was recorded once. This sample includes further DNA sequences coding for the same CDR3. The V and J genes are TRBV28 and TRBJ2-7, with TRBD1 matching over 7 bases. Germline values: CDR1 MDHEN, CDR2 SYDVKM. This CDR3 is built from 14 residues. V gave up 4 bases and J gave up 2 bases; unmatched junction bases: 5. The chain's CDR3 is CASSSRDSPYEQYF. CDR3 bases: TGTGCCAGCAGTTCTAGGGACAGCCCCTACGAGCAGTACTTC. Full variable domain (remainder filled in from reference TRBV28 and TRBJ2-7): DVKVTQSSRYLVKRTGEKVFLECVQDMDHENMFWYRQDPGLGLRLIYFSYDVKMKEKGDIPEGYSVSREKKERFSLILESASTNQTSMYLCASSSRDSPYEQYFGPGTRLTVT.

DNA for the CDR3: TGTGCCAGCAGCTTAGTAGCGGGGGCCTATAATTCACCCCTCCACTTT. Translation gives CASSLVAGAYNSPLHF. V gene TRBV7-9 combines with J gene TRBJ1-6, with a possible D match to TRBD1 (5 bases). CDR3 length equals 16 residues. In germline, CDR1 is SEHNR, CDR2 FQNEAQ (reference sequence). The V end lost 1 base, the J end lost 2 bases, and 9 bases lay between the germline ends.

The rearrangement links TRBV5-1 to TRBJ2-7; D possibly matches TRBD1 or TRBD2 (6 bases each). Per the germline V gene, CDR1 is SGHRS and CDR2 is YFSETQ. The CDR3 is 14 amino acids. Trimming took 0 bases from V and 6 from J, leaving 13 bases between them. CDR3 nucleotide sequence: TGCGCCAGCAGCTTGGTTTGGGGGGCAGGCGAGCAGTACTTC. Translated: CASSLVWGAGEQYF.

The chain uses TRBV9 and TRBJ1-3, with a possible D match to TRBD1 (6 bases). CDR3 length equals 15 residues. The germline gives CDR1 SGDLS, CDR2 YYNGEE. The ends were cut back, 3 bases at V and 4 bases at J, with 14 bases in the middle. The CDR3 here is CASSAYGGAGNTIYF. The CDR3 DNA sequence: TGTGCCAGCAGCGCCTATGGGGGGGCGGGAAACACCATATATTTT.